This T cell receptor (beta chain) is drawn from a study of cytomegalovirus exposure and HLA in healthy donors. The protocol was immunoSEQ multiplex PCR, while the TCRdb copy is restricted to in-frame clones and leaves out a portion. Of more than 200,000 clones listed, about 90% are singletons. Regarding this clone: The antigen is unknown.

The CDR3 sequence is 15 residues long. V lost 1 base and J lost 8, with 14 bases in between. Germline lookup yields CDR1 MGHRA and CDR2 YSYEKL. General study points: Diagnosis of cytomegalovirus status made by the classifier reportedly showed high specificity and sensitivity.

The gene calls are TRBV4-1 and TRBJ2-2; D might be TRBD1 (6 bases). The sequenced material came from PBMCs. This receptor was obtained from a young woman in good health and CMV-seronegative. Written as DNA, the CDR3 is TGCGCCAGCAGCCAAGTAGCAGGGGAGATGGGGGAGCTGTTTTTT. Translated, it gives CASSQVAGEMGELFF.